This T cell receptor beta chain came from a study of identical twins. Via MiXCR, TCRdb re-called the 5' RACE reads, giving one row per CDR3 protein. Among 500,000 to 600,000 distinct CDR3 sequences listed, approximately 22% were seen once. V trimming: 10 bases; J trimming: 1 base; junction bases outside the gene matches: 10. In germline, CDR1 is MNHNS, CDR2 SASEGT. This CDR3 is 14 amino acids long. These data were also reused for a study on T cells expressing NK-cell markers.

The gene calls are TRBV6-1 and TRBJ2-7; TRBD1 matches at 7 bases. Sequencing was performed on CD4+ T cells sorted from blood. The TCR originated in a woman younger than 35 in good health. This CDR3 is CATTRDRGSYEQYF. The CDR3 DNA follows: TGTGCCACCACCCGGGACAGAGGTTCCTACGAGCAGTACTTC.